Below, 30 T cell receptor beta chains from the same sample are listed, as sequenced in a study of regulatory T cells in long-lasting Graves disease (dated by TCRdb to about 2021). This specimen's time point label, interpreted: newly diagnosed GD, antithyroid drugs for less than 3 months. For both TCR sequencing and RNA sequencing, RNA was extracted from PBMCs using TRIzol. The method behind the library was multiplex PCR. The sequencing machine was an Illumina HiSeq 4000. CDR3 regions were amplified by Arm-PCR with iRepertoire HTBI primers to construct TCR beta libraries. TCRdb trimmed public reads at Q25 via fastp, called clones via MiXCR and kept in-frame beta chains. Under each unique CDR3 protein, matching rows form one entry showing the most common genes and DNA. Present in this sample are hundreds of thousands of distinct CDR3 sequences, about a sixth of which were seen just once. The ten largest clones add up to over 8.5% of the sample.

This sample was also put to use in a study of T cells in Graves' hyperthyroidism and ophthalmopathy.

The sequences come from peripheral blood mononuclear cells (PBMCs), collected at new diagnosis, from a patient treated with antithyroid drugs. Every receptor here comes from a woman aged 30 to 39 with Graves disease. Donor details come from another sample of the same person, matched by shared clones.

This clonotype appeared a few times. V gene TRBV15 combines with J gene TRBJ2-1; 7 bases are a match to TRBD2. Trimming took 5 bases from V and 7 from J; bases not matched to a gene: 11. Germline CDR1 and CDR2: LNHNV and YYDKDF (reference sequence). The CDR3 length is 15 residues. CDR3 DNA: TGTGCCACCAGCGTTTCCGGGACTATCTTAAATGAGCAGTTCTTC. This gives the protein CATSVSGTILNEQFF.

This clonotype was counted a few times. CDR3 amino acids: CSASSGSKYEQFF. The DNA for the CDR3 is TGCAGTGCTAGTAGCGGGAGTAAGTATGAGCAGTTCTTC. V usage is TRBV20-1 and J usage is TRBJ2-1, with 9 bases lining up with TRBD2. Germline CDR1 and CDR2: DFQATT and SNEGSKA (reference sequence). V shed 3 bases and J 8 bases; nucleotides not matched to a gene: 5. The CDR3 has 13 residues.

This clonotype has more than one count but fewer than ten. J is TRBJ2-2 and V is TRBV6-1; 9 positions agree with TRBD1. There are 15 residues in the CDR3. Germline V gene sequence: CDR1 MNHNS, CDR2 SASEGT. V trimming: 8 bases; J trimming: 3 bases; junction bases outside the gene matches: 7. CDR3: CASGTGGAYTGELFF. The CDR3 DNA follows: TGTGCCAGCGGAACAGGGGGCGCTTACACCGGGGAGCTGTTTTTT.

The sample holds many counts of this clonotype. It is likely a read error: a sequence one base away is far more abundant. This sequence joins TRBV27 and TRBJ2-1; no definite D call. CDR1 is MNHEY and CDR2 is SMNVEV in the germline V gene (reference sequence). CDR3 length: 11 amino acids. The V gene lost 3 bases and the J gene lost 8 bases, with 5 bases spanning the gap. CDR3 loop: CASSFGDEQFF. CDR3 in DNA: TGTGCCAGCAGTTTTGGGGATGAGCAGTTCTTC.

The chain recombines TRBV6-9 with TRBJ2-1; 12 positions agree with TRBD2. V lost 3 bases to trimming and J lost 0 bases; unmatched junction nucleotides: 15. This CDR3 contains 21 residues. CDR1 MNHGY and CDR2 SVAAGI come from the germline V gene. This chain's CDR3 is CASSYRLASGRARGSYNEQFF. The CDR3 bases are TGTGCCAGCAGTTACCGATTGGCTAGCGGGAGGGCAAGGGGCTCCTACAATGAGCAGTTCTTC.

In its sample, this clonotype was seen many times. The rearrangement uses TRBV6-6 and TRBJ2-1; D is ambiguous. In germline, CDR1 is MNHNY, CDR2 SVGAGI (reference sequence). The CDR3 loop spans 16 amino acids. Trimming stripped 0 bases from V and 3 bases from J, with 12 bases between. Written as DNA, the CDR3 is TGTGCCAGCAGTTACTCGAGTCGAAGGGTCTACAATGAGCAGTTCTTC. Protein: CASSYSSRRVYNEQFF.

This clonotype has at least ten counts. CDR3 in amino acids: CASSPQTGRNQPQHF. The CDR3 DNA is TGTGCCAGCTCACCCCAGACAGGTCGCAATCAGCCCCAGCATTTT. The V gene is TRBV18, the J gene TRBJ1-5; D might be TRBD1 (6 bases). The CDR3 is 15 amino acids. V was pared by 3 bases and J by 2 bases, with 11 bases between. Per the germline V gene, CDR1 is KGHSH and CDR2 is LQKENI.

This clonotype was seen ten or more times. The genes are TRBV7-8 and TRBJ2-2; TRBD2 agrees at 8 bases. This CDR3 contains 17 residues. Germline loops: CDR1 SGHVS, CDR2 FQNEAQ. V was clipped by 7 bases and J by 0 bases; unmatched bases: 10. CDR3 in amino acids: CASIPVGSGANTGELFF. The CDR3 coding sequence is TGTGCCAGCATCCCAGTGGGTAGCGGGGCGAACACCGGGGAGCTGTTTTTT.

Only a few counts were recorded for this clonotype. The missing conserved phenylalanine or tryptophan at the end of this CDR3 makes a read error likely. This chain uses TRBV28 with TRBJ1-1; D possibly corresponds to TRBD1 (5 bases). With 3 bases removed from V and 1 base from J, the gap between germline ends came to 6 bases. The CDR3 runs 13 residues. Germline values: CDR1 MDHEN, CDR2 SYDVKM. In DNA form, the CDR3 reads TGTGCCAGCAGTTTTACAGGGAACACTGAAGCTTTCCTT. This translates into CASSFTGNTEAFL.

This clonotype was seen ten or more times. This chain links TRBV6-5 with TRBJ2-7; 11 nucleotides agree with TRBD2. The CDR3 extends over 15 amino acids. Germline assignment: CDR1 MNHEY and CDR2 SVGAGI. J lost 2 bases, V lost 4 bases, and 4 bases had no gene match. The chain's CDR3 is CASSFTSGRAYEQYF. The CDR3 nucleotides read TGTGCCAGCAGTTTCACTAGCGGGAGAGCCTACGAGCAGTACTTC.

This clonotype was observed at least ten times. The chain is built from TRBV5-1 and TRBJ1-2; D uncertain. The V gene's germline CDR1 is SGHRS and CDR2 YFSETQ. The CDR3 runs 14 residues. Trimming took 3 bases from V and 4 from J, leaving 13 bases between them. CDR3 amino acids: CASSSSSTPYGYTF. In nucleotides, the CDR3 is TGCGCCAGCAGCTCTTCTTCTACACCCTATGGCTACACCTTC.

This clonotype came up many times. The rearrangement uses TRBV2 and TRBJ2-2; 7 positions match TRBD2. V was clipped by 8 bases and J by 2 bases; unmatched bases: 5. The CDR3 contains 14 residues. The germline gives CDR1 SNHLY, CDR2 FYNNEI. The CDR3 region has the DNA TGTGCCAGCCGGGAGGAGGGAAACACCGGGGAGCTGTTTTTT. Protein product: CASREEGNTGELFF.

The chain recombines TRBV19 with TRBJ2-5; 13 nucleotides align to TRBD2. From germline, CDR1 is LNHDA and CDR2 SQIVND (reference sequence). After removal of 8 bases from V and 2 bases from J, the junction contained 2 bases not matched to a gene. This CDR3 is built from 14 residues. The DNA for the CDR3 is TGTGCCAGTGGGGGACTAGCGGGACAAGAGACCCAGTACTTC. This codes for CASGGLAGQETQYF.

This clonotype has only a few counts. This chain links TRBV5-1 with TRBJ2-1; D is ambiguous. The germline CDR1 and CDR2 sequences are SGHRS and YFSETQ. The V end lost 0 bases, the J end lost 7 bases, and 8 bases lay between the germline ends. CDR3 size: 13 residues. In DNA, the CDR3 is TGCGCCAGCAGCTTGGCCGGGCTGAATGAGCAGTTCTTC. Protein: CASSLAGLNEQFF.

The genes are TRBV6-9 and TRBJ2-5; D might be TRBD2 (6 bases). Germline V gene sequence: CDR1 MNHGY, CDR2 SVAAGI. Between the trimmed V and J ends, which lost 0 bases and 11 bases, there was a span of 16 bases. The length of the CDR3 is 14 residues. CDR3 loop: CASSYSGGGDEQYF. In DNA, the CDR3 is TGTGCCAGCAGTTATTCGGGAGGAGGTGATGAGCAGTACTTC.

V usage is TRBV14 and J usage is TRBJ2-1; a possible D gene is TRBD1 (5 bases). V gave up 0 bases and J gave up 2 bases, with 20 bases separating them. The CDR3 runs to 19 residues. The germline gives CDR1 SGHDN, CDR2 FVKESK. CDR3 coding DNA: TGTGCCAGCAGCCAAGACGGGCGGACATGGGGCTCCCCCTACAATGAGCAGTTCTTC. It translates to CASSQDGRTWGSPYNEQFF.

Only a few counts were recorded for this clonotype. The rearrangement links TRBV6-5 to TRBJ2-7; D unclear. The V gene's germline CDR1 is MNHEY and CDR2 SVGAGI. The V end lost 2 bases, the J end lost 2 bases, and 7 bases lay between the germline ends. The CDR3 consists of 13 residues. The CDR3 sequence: CASSYPRPYEQYF. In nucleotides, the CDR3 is TGTGCCAGCAGTTACCCCCGACCCTACGAGCAGTACTTC.

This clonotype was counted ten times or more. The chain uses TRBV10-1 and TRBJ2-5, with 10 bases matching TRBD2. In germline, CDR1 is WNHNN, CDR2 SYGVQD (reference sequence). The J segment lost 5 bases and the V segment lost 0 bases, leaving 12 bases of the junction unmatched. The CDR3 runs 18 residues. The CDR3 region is CASSESHRASGRGETQYF. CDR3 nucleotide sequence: TGCGCCAGCAGTGAGTCGCACCGGGCTAGCGGGAGAGGGGAGACCCAGTACTTC.

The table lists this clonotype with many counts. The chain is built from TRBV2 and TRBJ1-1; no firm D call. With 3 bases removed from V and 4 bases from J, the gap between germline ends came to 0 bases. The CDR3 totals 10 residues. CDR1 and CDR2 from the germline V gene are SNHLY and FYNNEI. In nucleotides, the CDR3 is TGTGCCAGCAGTGACACTGAAGCTTTCTTT. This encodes CASSDTEAFF.

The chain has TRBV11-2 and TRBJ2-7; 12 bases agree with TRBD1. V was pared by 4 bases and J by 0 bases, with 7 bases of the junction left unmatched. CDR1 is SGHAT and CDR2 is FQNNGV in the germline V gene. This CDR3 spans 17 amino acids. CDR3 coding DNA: TGTGCCAGCAGCTCCCCCGGGACAGGGGGCCTCTCCTACGAGCAGTACTTC. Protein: CASSSPGTGGLSYEQYF.

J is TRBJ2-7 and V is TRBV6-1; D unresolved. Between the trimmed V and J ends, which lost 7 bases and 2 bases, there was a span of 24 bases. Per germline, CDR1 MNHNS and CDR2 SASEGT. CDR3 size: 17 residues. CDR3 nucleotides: TGTGCCAGCACTCCACCTCCAGAGATCGGAACTCCCTACGAGCAGTACTTC. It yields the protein CASTPPPEIGTPYEQYF.

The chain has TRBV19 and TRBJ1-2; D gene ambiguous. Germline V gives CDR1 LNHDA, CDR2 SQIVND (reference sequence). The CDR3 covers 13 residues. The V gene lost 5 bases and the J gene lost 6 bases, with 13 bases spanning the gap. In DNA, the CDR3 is TGTGCCAGTAGTGTTGGAGGATTTCATGGCTACACCTTC. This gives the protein CASSVGGFHGYTF. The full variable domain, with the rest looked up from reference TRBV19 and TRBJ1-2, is DGGITQSPKYLFRKEGQNVTLSCEQNLNHDAMYWYRQDPGQGLRLIYYSQIVNDFQKGDIAEGYSVSREKKESFPLTVTSAQKNPTAFYLCASSVGGFHGYTFGSGTRLTVV.

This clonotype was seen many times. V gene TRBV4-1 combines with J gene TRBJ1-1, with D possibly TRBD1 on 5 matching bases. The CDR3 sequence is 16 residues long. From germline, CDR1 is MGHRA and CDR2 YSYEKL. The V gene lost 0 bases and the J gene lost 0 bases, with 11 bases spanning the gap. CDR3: CASSQDAGGLNTEAFF. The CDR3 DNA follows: TGCGCCAGCAGCCAAGATGCGGGGGGACTGAACACTGAAGCTTTCTTT.

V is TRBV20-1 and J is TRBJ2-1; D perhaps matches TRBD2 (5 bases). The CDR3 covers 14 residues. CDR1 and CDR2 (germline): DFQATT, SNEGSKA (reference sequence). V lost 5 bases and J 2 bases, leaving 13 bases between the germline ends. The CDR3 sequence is CSAARTGTYNEQFF. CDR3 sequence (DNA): TGCAGTGCTGCAAGAACGGGGACCTACAATGAGCAGTTCTTC.

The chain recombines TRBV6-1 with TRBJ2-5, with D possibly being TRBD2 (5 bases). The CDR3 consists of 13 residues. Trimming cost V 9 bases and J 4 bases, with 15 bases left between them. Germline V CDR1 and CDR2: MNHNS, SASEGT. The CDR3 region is CASLREPLETQYF. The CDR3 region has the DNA TGTGCCAGTCTAAGGGAGCCTCTAGAGACCCAGTACTTC.

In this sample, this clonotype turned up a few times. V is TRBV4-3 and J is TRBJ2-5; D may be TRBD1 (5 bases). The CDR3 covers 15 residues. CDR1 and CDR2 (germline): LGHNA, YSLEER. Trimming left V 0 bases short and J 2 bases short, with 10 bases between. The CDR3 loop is CASSQDWTQQETQYF. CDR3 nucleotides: TGCGCCAGCAGCCAAGATTGGACACAGCAAGAGACCCAGTACTTC.

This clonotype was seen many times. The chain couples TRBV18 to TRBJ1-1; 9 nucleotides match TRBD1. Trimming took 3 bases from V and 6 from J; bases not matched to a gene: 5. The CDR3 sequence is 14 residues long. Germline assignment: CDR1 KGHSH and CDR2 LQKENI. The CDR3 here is CASSPDRGKAEAFF. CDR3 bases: TGTGCCAGCTCACCTGACAGGGGGAAGGCTGAAGCTTTCTTT.

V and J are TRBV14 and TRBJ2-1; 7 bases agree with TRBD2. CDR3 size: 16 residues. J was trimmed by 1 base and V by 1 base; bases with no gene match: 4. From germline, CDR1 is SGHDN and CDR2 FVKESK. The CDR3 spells CASSQAAGWSYNEQFF. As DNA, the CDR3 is TGTGCCAGCAGCCAAGCAGCGGGATGGTCCTACAATGAGCAGTTCTTC.

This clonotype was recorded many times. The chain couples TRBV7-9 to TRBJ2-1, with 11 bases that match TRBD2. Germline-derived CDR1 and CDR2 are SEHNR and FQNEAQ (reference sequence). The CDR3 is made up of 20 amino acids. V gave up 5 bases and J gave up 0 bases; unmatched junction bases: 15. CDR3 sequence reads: CASSRRGGSTSGSSYNEQFF. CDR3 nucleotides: TGTGCCAGCAGCCGTAGGGGGGGGAGCACTAGCGGGAGCTCCTACAATGAGCAGTTCTTC.

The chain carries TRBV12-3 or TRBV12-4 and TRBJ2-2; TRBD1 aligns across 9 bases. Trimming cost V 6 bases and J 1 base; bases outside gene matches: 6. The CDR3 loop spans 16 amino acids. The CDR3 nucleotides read TGTGCCAGCAGCGATCGACAGGGGGGGAACACCGGGGAGCTGTTTTTT. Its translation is CASSDRQGGNTGELFF.